This T cell receptor (beta chain) was sequenced during a study of blood T cells in healthy people across ages. The wider study: The template switching approach captured approximately one barcoded beta molecule for every two T cells. Findings of the study overall: Both higher diversity and more naive CD4+ cells marked long-lived donors when set against aged donors. Total diversity from one million sequenced T cells was likely underestimated.

PBMCs were isolated at a quantity of at least 6.5 million per sample. A second PCR, run for about 6 to 11 cycles, used a sample-barcoded 5' primer plus a J-beta primer mix. TCRdb reprocessed the 5' RACE reads with MiXCR, giving one entry per CDR3 protein. Among about 1.6 million distinct CDR3 sequences listed, about 32% were seen once. J was trimmed by 3 bases and V by 4 bases; bases with no gene match: 4. Germline V gene data show CDR1 as LGHNA and CDR2 as YNFKEQ. This CDR3 has 15 amino acids. This clonotype has only a few counts. What it binds is not known. The receptor's source is a woman aged 25 to 39 in good health. Sequenced: blood. The gene calls are TRBV4-2 and TRBJ2-7; 12 nucleotides match TRBD2. In DNA, the CDR3 is TGTGCCAGCAGCCTCCAGACTAGCGGGAGCTACGAGCAGTACTTC. Its translation is CASSLQTSGSYEQYF.